The 31 T cell receptor beta chains below all came from one sample that was sequenced in a study of Ad26.COV2.S vaccination and SARS-CoV-2 variants. The treatment was: over 15 received Ad26.COV2.S at low or high dose, single or two shots; 5 received placebo; per-sample allocation not given. Sample collection was performed on day 63 after the first vaccine or placebo injection. Generated by immunoSEQ multiplex PCR, the TCRdb table keeps only in-frame clones and is missing some. The table lists around 320,000 clones, more than 75% of them singletons, with 3.4% in the top ten. The starting material was peripheral blood, obtained in a trial of Ad26.COV2.S vaccine versus placebo. These receptors came from a person aged 18-65 years who received the Ad26.COV2.S COVID-19 vaccine or a placebo.

The table lists this clone with a few counts. The V gene is TRBV18, the J gene TRBJ1-5; D unresolved. The CDR3 is made up of 13 amino acids. V gave up 4 bases and J gave up 4 bases, with 8 bases separating them. Germline CDR1 and CDR2: KGHSH and LQKENI. The chain's CDR3 is CASSRSGNQPQHF. CDR3 nucleotides: TGTGCCAGCTCACGCTCGGGGAATCAGCCCCAGCATTTT.

The gene calls are TRBV15 and TRBJ1-1, with D perhaps TRBD1 (5 bases). Trimming removed 6 bases at V and 6 bases at J, with 17 bases between. This CDR3 comprises 14 residues. Germline V CDR1 and CDR2: LNHNV, YYDKDF (reference sequence). CDR3 DNA sequence: TGTGCCACCAGTCCTCGGGACTCGGTCCCTGAAGCTTTCTTT. Its protein is CATSPRDSVPEAFF.

This clone has more than one count but fewer than ten. The chain has TRBV11-1 and TRBJ1-5, with a weak D call TRBD1 (5 bases). The V end lost 5 bases, the J end lost 4 bases, and 18 bases lay between the germline ends. The germline CDR1 and CDR2 sequences are SGHAT and FQDESV (reference sequence). The CDR3 has 16 amino acids. The DNA for the CDR3 is TGTGCCAGCAGCGACTGGGGCAGGGAGGAAAATCAGCCCCAGCATTTT. Translating it yields CASSDWGREENQPQHF.

The DNA of the CDR3 is TGCGCCAGCAGCCTCCTTCCTACGGGGGAGGCTAATGAAAAACTGTTTTTT. Protein product: CASSLLPTGEANEKLFF. The chain carries TRBV4-3 and TRBJ1-4; D may be TRBD1 (5 bases). Trimming shortened V by 4 bases and J by 3 bases, and 18 bases separated the two germline ends. This CDR3 is built from 17 residues. CDR1 LGHNA and CDR2 YSLEER come from the germline V gene.

V is TRBV7-2 and J is TRBJ2-7; 9 bases are a match to TRBD2. The CDR3 spans 15 residues. Germline trimming cut 3 bases from V and 2 bases from J; bases unmatched to any gene: 5. Germline V gives CDR1 SGHTA, CDR2 FQGNSA. In nucleotides, the CDR3 is TGTGCCAGCAGCTTGTCTAGCGGGGCTACCTACGAGCAGTACTTC. It translates to CASSLSSGATYEQYF.

The gene calls are TRBV6-5 and TRBJ1-6; tentative D call: TRBD1 (6 bases). The length of the CDR3 is 15 residues. V lost 7 bases, J lost 1 base, and 11 bases lay in between. CDR1 and CDR2 from the germline V gene are MNHEY and SVGAGI. Here the CDR3 reads CASTGGGSYNSPLHF. The CDR3 bases are TGTGCCAGCACCGGAGGGGGTTCCTATAATTCACCCCTCCACTTT.

Notes on this clone: Additional DNA sequences in this sample encode the identical CDR3. The V and J genes are TRBV10-3 and TRBJ1-1, with 10 bases fitting TRBD1. V dropped 7 bases and J dropped 2; count of bases not matched to a gene: 1. This CDR3 has 13 amino acids. Germline V gene lookup returns CDR1 ENHRY and CDR2 SYGVKD. The CDR3 DNA sequence: TGTGCCATCATGACAGGGGGCAACACTGAAGCTTTCTTT. This encodes CAIMTGGNTEAFF.

This clone was observed a single time. The V call is TRBV4-1, the J call TRBJ2-1; possibly TRBD2 for D (6 bases). The CDR3 runs to 14 residues. The V gene lost 0 bases and the J gene lost 6 bases, with 9 bases spanning the gap. Germline lookup yields CDR1 MGHRA and CDR2 YSYEKL. The CDR3 spells CASSQDSRGNEQFF. The CDR3 DNA reads TGCGCCAGCAGCCAAGACTCGCGGGGCAATGAGCAGTTCTTC.

V gene TRBV30 combines with J gene TRBJ2-1; 9 nucleotides agree with TRBD2. Trimming removed 4 bases from V and 4 bases from J; junction bases left unmatched: 2. CDR1 and CDR2 from the germline V gene are GTSNPN and SVGIG (reference sequence). The CDR3 runs 13 residues. CDR3 DNA sequence: TGTGCCTGGACTAGCGGGGCTTACAATGAGCAGTTCTTC. Protein product: CAWTSGAYNEQFF.

The genes are TRBV6-2 or TRBV6-3 and TRBJ2-1, with 8 bases fitting TRBD1. After removal of 6 bases from V and 5 bases from J, the junction contained 3 bases not matched to a gene. The CDR3 is 13 amino acids. Looked up from germline, CDR1 is MNHEY and CDR2 is SVGEGT. The CDR3 here is CASSWTGNNEQFF. The CDR3 coding sequence is TGTGCCAGCAGCTGGACAGGGAACAATGAGCAGTTCTTC.

This chain links TRBV7-3 with TRBJ2-3; D remains unclear. Trimming took 1 base from V and 4 from J, leaving 9 bases between them. The CDR3 runs to 14 residues. CDR1 SGHTA and CDR2 FQGTGA come from the germline V gene. The DNA for the CDR3 is TGTGCCAGCAGCTTAAGTGTTAGAGCAGATACGCAGTATTTT. Translation gives CASSLSVRADTQYF.

This chain links TRBV18 with TRBJ2-5, with D hard to call. Trimming took 1 base from V and 5 from J, leaving 14 bases between them. CDR1 is KGHSH and CDR2 is LQKENI in the germline V gene. This CDR3 has 15 residues. CDR3 in amino acids: CASSPRPSDGETQYF. The CDR3 nucleotides are TGTGCCAGCTCACCACGGCCCTCAGATGGGGAGACCCAGTACTTC.

The rearrangement links TRBV3-1 (or the pseudogene TRBV3-2) to TRBJ2-1, with unresolved D. Germline CDR1 LGHDT, CDR2 YNNKEL (reference sequence). V lost 2 bases, J lost 10 bases, and 15 bases lay in between. The CDR3 runs to 14 residues. In nucleotides, the CDR3 is TGTGCCAGCAGCCAATTGATGGCCTCCATCGAGCAGTTCTTC. Residues: CASSQLMASIEQFF.

A single count supports this clone. The chain uses TRBV12-3 or TRBV12-4 and TRBJ2-5; D uncertain. The CDR3 spans 13 residues. V gave up 5 bases and J gave up 1 base, with 8 bases separating them. In nucleotides, the CDR3 is TGTGCCAGCAGTGCCGGCCTCCAAGAGACCCAGTACTTC. Its translation is CASSAGLQETQYF.

This clone was observed a single time. The chain joins TRBV5-1 to TRBJ1-6; D remains unclear. V was trimmed by 0 bases and J by 8 bases, leaving 9 bases between them. Germline CDR1 SGHRS, CDR2 YFSETQ. This CDR3 contains 14 residues. CDR3: CASSLASVDSPLHF. DNA for the CDR3: TGCGCCAGCAGCTTGGCCTCAGTGGATTCACCCCTCCACTTT. Full variable domain (outside the CDR3, taken from reference TRBV5-1 and TRBJ1-6): KAGVTQTPRYLIKTRGQQVTLSCSPISGHRSVSWYQQTPGQGLQFLFEYFSETQRNKGNFPGRFSGRQFSNSRSEMNVSTLELGDSALYLCASSLASVDSPLHFGNGTRLTVT.

The genes are TRBV6-5 and TRBJ1-1, with no clear D. V was shortened by 6 bases and J by 7 bases, with 12 bases between the two germline ends. Germline CDR1 reads MNHEY; CDR2 reads SVGAGI. This CDR3 spans 12 amino acids. The CDR3 sequence: CASRMHEGEAFF. CDR3 nucleotides: TGTGCCAGCAGGATGCATGAGGGTGAAGCTTTCTTT.

The chain links TRBV20-1 to TRBJ2-4; 8 bases are a match to TRBD1. CDR3 length: 17 residues. V dropped 5 bases and J dropped 0; count of bases not matched to a gene: 12. In germline, CDR1 is DFQATT, CDR2 SNEGSKA (reference sequence). The chain's CDR3 is CSAGGSVTGVAKNIQYF. CDR3 nucleotide sequence: TGCAGTGCTGGTGGGTCAGTGACAGGGGTAGCCAAAAACATTCAGTACTTC.

The chain uses TRBV27 and TRBJ1-2; D gene uncertain. V gave up 4 bases and J gave up 0 bases, with 18 bases separating them. Germline CDR1 is MNHEY and CDR2 is SMNVEV (reference sequence). CDR3 length: 17 amino acids. CDR3 sequence (DNA): TGTGCCAGCAGTTCCTCGTCCCTCGGCAGAGCTAACTATGGCTACACCTTC. Translating gives CASSSSSLGRANYGYTF.

This chain links TRBV12-5 with TRBJ2-3; D not resolved. V was clipped by 2 bases and J by 0 bases, with 15 bases between them. CDR1 and CDR2 from the germline V gene are LGHNT and FRNRAP. The CDR3 loop spans 17 amino acids. In nucleotides, the CDR3 is TGTGCTAGTGGTTTGTGGTTGGGCAGAGCTAGCACAGATACGCAGTATTTT. It is translated as CASGLWLGRASTDTQYF.

The chain joins TRBV10-2 to TRBJ2-7; TRBD1 is a possible D gene (5 bases). V lost 2 bases and J lost 6, with 8 bases in between. CDR3 length: 12 residues. Germline-derived CDR1 and CDR2 are WSHSY and SAAADI. The CDR3 DNA reads TGCGCCAGCAGTGAGACAGGAACCGAGCAGTACTTC. This gives the protein CASSETGTEQYF.

Concerning this clone: Within the sample, other DNA sequences also encode this same CDR3. The gene calls are TRBV7-2 and TRBJ2-7, with D uncertain. With 6 bases removed from V and 1 base from J, the gap between germline ends came to 4 bases. The CDR3 covers 11 residues. Germline V gene data show CDR1 as SGHTA and CDR2 as FQGNSA. The CDR3 is CASSPSYEQYF. CDR3 coding DNA: TGTGCCAGCAGTCCATCCTACGAGCAGTACTTC. The full variable domain, completed using reference TRBV7-2 and TRBJ2-7, is GAGVSQSPSNKVTEKGKDVELRCDPISGHTALYWYRQSLGQGLEFLIYFQGNSAPDKSGLPSDRFSAERTGGSVSTLTIQRTQQEDSAVYLCASSPSYEQYFGPGTRLTVT.

This clone was seen a few times. The rearrangement links TRBV4-2 to TRBJ2-7, with TRBD2 as a possible D gene (5 bases). Germline lookup yields CDR1 LGHNA and CDR2 YNFKEQ. This CDR3 is built from 13 residues. Trimming pared 4 bases from V and 2 bases from J, leaving 9 bases between. CDR3 DNA: TGTGCCAGCAGCCCAGGACTGGCCTACGAGCAGTACTTC. Its translation: CASSPGLAYEQYF.

The rearrangement uses TRBV9 and TRBJ2-2; 9 bases match TRBD2. Germline V gene sequence: CDR1 SGDLS, CDR2 YYNGEE. The CDR3 loop spans 16 amino acids. V was clipped by 2 bases and J by 8 bases; unmatched bases: 10. This CDR3 reads CASSVLAGRGLGELFF. The DNA of the CDR3 is TGTGCCAGCAGCGTCCTAGCGGGGAGGGGCCTTGGGGAGCTGTTTTTT.

The chain has TRBV18 and TRBJ1-2, with TRBD1 as a possible D gene (5 bases). Per germline, CDR1 KGHSH and CDR2 LQKENI. Trimming removed 3 bases from V and 7 bases from J, with 15 bases in between. The CDR3 contains 14 residues. The chain's CDR3 is CASSPTNLGGGYTF. The DNA for the CDR3 is TGTGCCAGCTCACCGACAAACCTGGGGGGTGGCTACACCTTC.

The chain carries TRBV11-1 and TRBJ1-2; TRBD1 might be the D (5 bases). The CDR3 totals 14 residues. Germline loops: CDR1 SGHAT, CDR2 FQDESV (reference sequence). V was clipped by 3 bases and J by 6 bases, with 14 bases between them. CDR3 loop: CASSFRQGINGYTF. In nucleotides, the CDR3 is TGTGCCAGCAGCTTTAGGCAGGGCATCAATGGCTACACCTTC.

CDR3 nucleotides: TGTGCCAGCAGCTTAATAGGGGGACTACCGAACACCGGGGAGCTGTTTTTT. This codes for CASSLIGGLPNTGELFF. The chain combines TRBV7-3 with TRBJ2-2; D perhaps matches TRBD2 (7 bases). V was cut by 1 base and J by 0 bases, with 12 bases left in between. From germline, CDR1 is SGHTA and CDR2 FQGTGA. This CDR3 contains 17 residues.

V is TRBV30 and J is TRBJ1-5; 9 bases are shared with TRBD1. The CDR3 has 14 residues. The germline CDR1 and CDR2 sequences are GTSNPN and SVGIG (reference sequence). After removal of 7 bases from V and 3 bases from J, the junction contained 7 bases not matched to a gene. The CDR3 here is CASRTGGPNQPQHF. The CDR3 nucleotides are TGTGCCTCGAGAACAGGGGGCCCCAATCAGCCCCAGCATTTT. Filled out from reference TRBV30 and TRBJ1-5, the complete variable domain reads SQTIHQWPATLVQPVGSPLSLECTVEGTSNPNLYWYRQAAGRGLQLLFYSVGIGQISSEVPQNLSASRPQDRQFILSSKKLLLSDSGFYLCASRTGGPNQPQHFGDGTRLSIL.

The chain is built from TRBV4-3 and TRBJ2-3; 10 nucleotides match TRBD2. The germline V gene encodes CDR1 LGHNA and CDR2 YSLEER. The CDR3 runs to 17 residues. Losses at the gene ends were 3 bases for V and 1 base for J; bases not matched to a gene: 7. CDR3 in DNA: TGCGCCAGCAGCCACTTCAGCGGGGGGGACGGCACAGATACGCAGTATTTT. Its translation: CASSHFSGGDGTDTQYF.

The chain links TRBV5-5 to TRBJ1-6, with 9 nucleotides matching TRBD1. Trimming cost V 1 base and J 7 bases; bases outside gene matches: 9. Germline-derived CDR1 and CDR2 are SGHKS and YYEKEE (reference sequence). The length of the CDR3 is 17 residues. CDR3 sequence reads: CASSLRWGTGSNSPLHF. CDR3 bases: TGTGCCAGCAGCTTGCGGTGGGGGACAGGGTCAAATTCACCCCTCCACTTT.

The chain is built from TRBV19 and TRBJ2-1, with a possible D match to TRBD2 (6 bases). CDR3 length equals 13 residues. From germline, CDR1 is LNHDA and CDR2 SQIVND (reference sequence). V was shortened by 6 bases and J by 5 bases, with 11 bases between the two germline ends. The CDR3 is CASSWDFNNEQFF. The CDR3 coding sequence is TGTGCCAGTAGCTGGGACTTTAACAATGAGCAGTTCTTC.

J is TRBJ2-7 and V is TRBV19, with 12 bases identical to TRBD2. The CDR3 is 14 amino acids. The germline CDR1 and CDR2 sequences are LNHDA and SQIVND (reference sequence). V gave up 3 bases and J gave up 3 bases; unmatched junction bases: 0. CDR3 DNA: TGTGCCAGTAGTATGGGACTAGCGGGCTACGAGCAGTACTTC. It is translated as CASSMGLAGYEQYF.